Detailed here is one TCR beta chain. Its antigen remains unknown. The sample comes from a study of post-analysis software for immune sequencing data. For the study at large: Patients with relapsing-remitting, secondary progressive and progressive-relapsing multiple sclerosis courses were all represented. Whole-study findings and limits: F measure showed strong co-clustering of same-batch samples. Normalized Chao1 diversity was significantly reduced in patients versus controls.

Presence of unique molecular identifiers characterized the TCR beta cDNA libraries. T cells numbering roughly 1 to 11 million yielded cDNA molecules that totaled roughly 0.5 million. MiXCR, run by TCRdb on the PCR reads, gives a single entry per CDR3 protein. The table lists more than 500,000 distinct CDR3 sequences, roughly 34% of them singletons. This sequence originates from a girl under 18 with multiple sclerosis. Sequencing was done on a sample of blood.

CDR3 loop: CASSATDRGRPDTQYF. As DNA, the CDR3 is TGCGCCAGCAGTGCTACAGACAGGGGGAGACCAGATACGCAGTATTTT. This rearrangement joins TRBV10-1 to TRBJ2-3; TRBD1 aligns across 9 bases. The germline V gene has CDR1 WNHNN and CDR2 SYGVQD (reference sequence). V lost 4 bases, J lost 4 bases, and 9 bases stayed unmatched. This CDR3 region has 16 residues.